Listed below are T cell receptor beta chains from one sample, sequenced in a study of blood T cell repertoires in COVID-19. TCRdb's table, derived via immunoSEQ multiplex PCR, lists solely in-frame clones and lacks some. Here the sample spans about 90,000 clones, over 80% being singletons. The sequenced sample was peripheral blood. The origin of the receptors is a middle-aged man with acute or convalescent COVID-19. The CDR3 runs from the conserved cysteine through the conserved F or W. Each record gives: J gene, D gene, V gene, clone size, CDR3 protein, CDR3 DNA. The D gene is left open where the match is weak. Expanded clones are given a class, and other clones once, few, many or no size at all.

TRBJ1-2,-,TRBV10-3,once,CAISAPGAYGYTF,TGTGCCATCAGTGCGCCAGGCGCCTATGGCTACACCTTC
TRBJ2-1,TRBD2,TRBV7-6,-,CASSLVASGGATSYNEQFF,TGTGCCAGCAGCTTAGTAGCTAGCGGGGGGGCTACCTCCTACAATGAGCAGTTCTTC
TRBJ2-7,TRBD2,TRBV7-8,-,CASSPGGYEQYF,TGTGCCAGCAGCCCGGGGGGATACGAGCAGTACTTC
TRBJ2-4,-,TRBV12-3/TRBV12-4,-,CASSEPGNIQYF,TGTGCCAGCAGCGAACCGGGAAACATTCAGTACTTC
TRBJ2-7,TRBD2,TRBV10-2,-,CASSEGLAGTGGEQYF,TGCGCCAGCAGTGAGGGACTAGCGGGAACGGGAGGAGAGCAGTACTTC
TRBJ1-1,-,TRBV4-3,-,CASSQGQVGMNTEAFF,TGCGCCAGCAGCCAAGGCCAGGTCGGGATGAACACTGAAGCTTTCTTT
TRBJ2-1,TRBD1,TRBV27,-,CASSPAGTGSYNEQFF,TGTGCCAGCAGTCCCGCCGGGACAGGGAGCTACAATGAGCAGTTCTTC
TRBJ2-1,-,TRBV3-1/TRBV3-2,-,CASSQQPGYNEQFF,TGTGCCAGCAGCCAACAACCGGGATACAATGAGCAGTTCTTC
TRBJ2-7,TRBD2,TRBV20-1,-,CSASGGSGSTEQYF,TGCAGTGCCAGTGGTGGTAGCGGGAGTACCGAGCAGTACTTC
TRBJ2-7,TRBD1,TRBV11-2,-,CASSSNGQAPIYEQYF,TGTGCCAGCAGCTCGAACGGACAGGCGCCTATCTACGAGCAGTACTTC
TRBJ2-7,-,TRBV11-3,once,CASSLVQGYEQYF,TGTGCCAGCAGCTTAGTACAGGGATACGAGCAGTACTTC
TRBJ2-7,-,TRBV7-9,-,CASLEGTYEQYF,TGTGCCAGCCTTGAGGGAACCTACGAGCAGTACTTC
TRBJ2-1,-,TRBV3-1/TRBV3-2,once,CASSQGVIPISSYNEQFF,TGTGCCAGCAGCCAAGGAGTCATTCCGATTAGCTCCTACAATGAGCAGTTCTTC
TRBJ2-5,-,TRBV13,-,CASSLGPTYGETQYF,TGTGCCAGCAGCTTAGGCCCGACATATGGGGAGACCCAGTACTTC